The TCR beta chain described here comes from a study of blood T cell repertoires in COVID-19. Background on the study: Samples came from the United States, Italy and Spain, spanning acute and convalescent COVID-19.

Clones were read by immunoSEQ multiplex PCR, and TCRdb kept only the in-frame ones, dropping some. The sample shows hundreds of thousands of clones, around 82% of them seen only once. Trimming removed 3 bases from V and 1 base from J, with 6 bases in between. The CDR3 spans 14 residues. Germline assignment: CDR1 MNHEY and CDR2 SMNVEV (reference sequence). Participants' reported clinical history set cohort assignment. The source is a man younger than 45 with acute COVID-19. This chain links TRBV27 with TRBJ2-2; possibly TRBD1 for D (5 bases). The sample consisted of PBMCs or T cells enriched from blood (not recorded which). CDR3 in amino acids: CASSLGRNTGELFF. The CDR3 DNA follows: TGTGCCAGCAGTTTGGGGCGGAACACCGGGGAGCTGTTTTTT.